This entry lists 25 T cell receptor beta chains sequenced from one sample in a study of T cell responses to AZD1222 COVID-19 vaccine. Method: immunoSEQ multiplex PCR; TCRdb's copy keeps in-frame clones and lacks some. The profile shows about 150,000 clones, around 90% of them singletons. The sequences come from peripheral blood, collected on day 0 of AZD1222 vaccination. The source of these receptors is an adult in good health.

This chain connects TRBV24-1 to TRBJ1-2; TRBD1 aligns across 9 bases. There are 17 residues in the CDR3. Germline trimming cut 4 bases from V and 4 bases from J; bases unmatched to any gene: 12. Germline V CDR1 and CDR2: KGHDR, SFDVKD. CDR3 bases: TGTGCCACCAGTGACACGGGACAGGGAGAGAGTGCCTATGGCTACACCTTC. It encodes CATSDTGQGESAYGYTF.

This chain connects TRBV5-1 to TRBJ1-2, with D unresolved. CDR3 length: 14 residues. Trimming stripped 0 bases from V and 8 bases from J, with 14 bases between. CDR1 and CDR2 from the germline V gene are SGHRS and YFSETQ. CDR3 in DNA: TGCGCCAGCAGCTTGGAGGGAGGGTACGGCGGCTACACCTTC. This sequence encodes CASSLEGGYGGYTF.

Here the CDR3 DNA reads TGTGCCAGCAGCCCAAGGGGGCTCTACGAGCAGTACTTC. This codes for CASSPRGLYEQYF. V gene TRBV7-3 combines with J gene TRBJ2-7, with 7 bases fitting TRBD1. The CDR3 is 13 amino acids. Germline-derived CDR1 and CDR2 are SGHTA and FQGTGA. The junction had 4 bases not matched to a gene; V was cut back by 5 bases and J by 3 bases.

The V call is TRBV4-3, the J call TRBJ1-6, with 8 bases fitting TRBD1. CDR1 is LGHNA, CDR2 YSLEER, per germline. Trimming removed 3 bases from V and 10 bases from J; junction bases left unmatched: 5. The CDR3 spans 14 residues. In DNA, the CDR3 is TGCGCCAGCAGCCAGGGGACAGGTCGATCACCCCTCCACTTT. This translates into CASSQGTGRSPLHF.

The chain combines TRBV6-5 with TRBJ2-3; maybe TRBD1 (6 bases). The CDR3 totals 13 residues. In germline, CDR1 is MNHEY, CDR2 SVGAGI. The V and J ends lost 6 bases and 5 bases respectively, with 12 bases between them. CDR3 DNA sequence: TGTGCCAGCAGAATGGACAGACAAGATACGCAGTATTTT. Protein: CASRMDRQDTQYF.

This clone was seen just once. The chain employs TRBV5-1 and TRBJ1-2; D might be TRBD1 (5 bases). The CDR3 totals 15 residues. V was trimmed by 4 bases and J by 0 bases, leaving 13 bases between them. Per the germline V gene, CDR1 is SGHRS and CDR2 is YFSETQ. Here the CDR3 reads CASSPRTPANYGYTF. Written as DNA, the CDR3 is TGCGCCAGCAGCCCCAGGACACCAGCTAACTATGGCTACACCTTC.

This clone was picked up one time. The V call is TRBV3-1 (or the pseudogene TRBV3-2), the J call TRBJ1-5, with D hard to call. V lost 3 bases and J 1 base, leaving 1 base between the germline ends. This CDR3 has 12 amino acids. In germline, CDR1 is LGHDT, CDR2 YNNKEL (reference sequence). The CDR3 region is CASSHSNQPQHF. Written as DNA, the CDR3 is TGTGCCAGCAGCCACAGCAATCAGCCCCAGCATTTT.

The CDR3: CASSIKLGGGRGEQFF. The CDR3 nucleotides read TGTGCCAGTAGTATAAAGCTAGGGGGGGGGCGCGGTGAGCAGTTCTTC. The chain has TRBV19 and TRBJ2-1; TRBD2 is a possible D gene (7 bases). Germline V gives CDR1 LNHDA, CDR2 SQIVND (reference sequence). The V gene lost 2 bases and the J gene lost 9 bases, with 20 bases spanning the gap. The CDR3 is 16 amino acids. Variable domain in full (rest from reference TRBV19 and TRBJ2-1): DGGITQSPKYLFRKEGQNVTLSCEQNLNHDAMYWYRQDPGQGLRLIYYSQIVNDFQKGDIAEGYSVSREKKESFPLTVTSAQKNPTAFYLCASSIKLGGGRGEQFFGPGTRLTVL.

This chain links TRBV6-1 with TRBJ1-2; D remains unclear. V lost 1 base and J lost 5, with 14 bases in between. This CDR3 has 15 residues. CDR1 is MNHNS and CDR2 is SASEGT in the germline V gene. DNA of the CDR3: TGTGCCAGCAGTGAAGAGGGAACGGCAAGTTATGGCTACACCTTC. Protein: CASSEEGTASYGYTF.

This clone occurred a few times. V and J are TRBV7-3 and TRBJ2-2; D call uncertain. The CDR3 loop spans 14 amino acids. CDR1 SGHTA and CDR2 FQGTGA come from the germline V gene. V lost 1 base, J lost 2 bases, and 5 bases lay in between. The CDR3 region has the DNA TGTGCCAGCAGCTTAATTCACAACACCGGGGAGCTGTTTTTT. Residues: CASSLIHNTGELFF.

This clone is a singleton in its sample. V gene TRBV7-9 combines with J gene TRBJ1-2, with D possibly TRBD1 on 5 matching bases. Germline V lookup: CDR1 SEHNR, CDR2 FQNEAQ (reference sequence). V was shortened by 5 bases and J by 3 bases, with 10 bases between the two germline ends. This CDR3 has 13 amino acids. In DNA, the CDR3 is TGTGCCAGCAGCCCCCCGGGGGACTATGGCTACACCTTC. This codes for CASSPPGDYGYTF.

The V call is TRBV10-3, the J call TRBJ1-2; unclear D gene. Looked up from germline, CDR1 is ENHRY and CDR2 is SYGVKD. V lost 4 bases and J lost 4, with 10 bases in between. This CDR3 has 13 residues. In nucleotides, the CDR3 is TGTGCCATCAGTGTTTCAGAGGGCTATGGCTACACCTTC. This gives the protein CAISVSEGYGYTF.

The V gene is TRBV4-2, the J gene TRBJ2-2, with D maybe TRBD2 (6 bases). The V end was cut by 3 bases, the J end by 5 bases, with 16 bases between. The CDR3 is 16 amino acids. Germline CDR1 is LGHNA and CDR2 is YNFKEQ. The CDR3 spells CASSQLAASDTGELFF. DNA for the CDR3: TGTGCCAGCAGCCAGTTAGCGGCCTCGGATACCGGGGAGCTGTTTTTT.

This sequence joins TRBV2 and TRBJ2-1; 9 bases align to TRBD2. Germline CDR1 and CDR2: SNHLY and FYNNEI. Trimming at V came to 9 bases and at J to 4 bases, leaving 10 bases not matched to a gene. CDR3 length equals 15 residues. The CDR3 sequence: CASTVDAGGYNEQFF. CDR3 nucleotides: TGTGCCAGTACCGTGGATGCGGGGGGGTACAATGAGCAGTTCTTC.

V is TRBV5-8 and J is TRBJ2-1; 10 bases are a match to TRBD2. After removal of 2 bases from V and 6 bases from J, the junction contained 5 bases not matched to a gene. Germline V gene lookup returns CDR1 SGHTS and CDR2 YDEGEE. CDR3 size: 15 residues. The CDR3 here is CASSLLAGTFNEQFF. CDR3 DNA sequence: TGTGCCAGCAGCTTACTAGCGGGAACTTTCAATGAGCAGTTCTTC.

The J gene is TRBJ2-1, the V gene TRBV11-3, with a weak D call TRBD2 (5 bases). The CDR3 totals 13 residues. Germline loops: CDR1 SGHNT, CDR2 YENEEA. V was clipped by 1 base and J by 9 bases, with 10 bases between them. The CDR3 bases are TGTGCCAGCAGCTTAGTCGGGGATGGTGAGCAGTTCTTC. The encoded protein is CASSLVGDGEQFF. The full variable domain, in which reference TRBV11-3 and TRBJ2-1 provide the parts outside the CDR3, is EAGVVQSPRYKIIEKKQPVAFWCNPISGHNTLYWYLQNLGQGPELLIRYENEEAVDDSQLPKDRFSAERLKGVDSTLKIQPAELGDSAVYLCASSLVGDGEQFFGPGTRLTVL.

This clone was recorded once. The rearrangement joins TRBV6-1 to TRBJ2-3, with D perhaps TRBD1 (7 bases). This CDR3 is built from 16 residues. The V end was cut by 2 bases, the J end by 2 bases, with 14 bases between. CDR1 and CDR2 (germline): MNHNS, SASEGT. The CDR3 DNA follows: TGTGCCAGCAGTGAAAGTAGCGGACAGGTCACAGATACGCAGTATTTT. Translating gives CASSESSGQVTDTQYF.

The genes are TRBV12-3 or TRBV12-4 and TRBJ1-6; D gene uncertain. Trimming cost V 5 bases and J 6 bases, with 8 bases left between them. The CDR3 is made up of 13 amino acids. As DNA, the CDR3 is TGTGCCAGCAGTGGGCGGATTAATTCACCCCTCCACTTT. Encoded protein: CASSGRINSPLHF.

CDR3 loop: CASSLAISYEQYF. CDR3 coding DNA: TGTGCCAGCAGCTTAGCGATATCCTACGAGCAGTACTTC. The chain recombines TRBV7-9 with TRBJ2-7; D gene unclear. There are 13 residues in the CDR3. The V end lost 0 bases, the J end lost 1 base, and 4 bases lay between the germline ends. Looked up from germline, CDR1 is SEHNR and CDR2 is FQNEAQ (reference sequence).

The gene calls are TRBV5-6 and TRBJ2-7; TRBD1 might be the D (6 bases). The CDR3 consists of 14 residues. V was pared by 6 bases and J by 4 bases, with 17 bases between. CDR1 is SGHDT, CDR2 YYEEEE, per germline. The CDR3 DNA follows: TGTGCCAGCACCTCCCGGGACATCCTTTACGAGCAGTACTTC. Protein product: CASTSRDILYEQYF. Full variable domain (remainder filled in from reference TRBV5-6 and TRBJ2-7): DAGVTQSPTHLIKTRGQQVTLRCSPKSGHDTVSWYQQALGQGPQFIFQYYEEEERQRGNFPDRFSGHQFPNYSSELNVNALLLGDSALYLCASTSRDILYEQYFGPGTRLTVT.

This clone was observed once. The gene calls are TRBV4-2 and TRBJ1-4; D is unresolved. The V gene lost 4 bases and the J gene lost 8 bases, with 23 bases spanning the gap. Germline loops: CDR1 LGHNA, CDR2 YNFKEQ. This CDR3 has 17 amino acids. Written as DNA, the CDR3 is TGTGCCAGCAGCCCCTCATTGACTCATGTCGAAGGCGAAAAACTGTTTTTT. As protein: CASSPSLTHVEGEKLFF.

This clone was recorded only once. The CDR3 coding sequence is TGCGCCAGCAGCCCCCTAATGACAGGGGGCAGGGAGACCCAGTACTTC. The encoded protein is CASSPLMTGGRETQYF. V and J are TRBV5-1 and TRBJ2-5, with TRBD1 identical over 10 bases. V trimming: 4 bases; J trimming: 5 bases; junction bases outside the gene matches: 11. This CDR3 has 16 amino acids. CDR1 and CDR2 from the germline V gene are SGHRS and YFSETQ.

The chain employs TRBV6-5 and TRBJ1-5, with 11 bases aligning to TRBD1. V shed 6 bases and J 9 bases; nucleotides not matched to a gene: 10. Per the germline V gene, CDR1 is MNHEY and CDR2 is SVGAGI. The CDR3 extends over 15 amino acids. CDR3 bases: TGTGCCAGCAGCCTCCAGGGACAGGGGGTATCGCCCCAGCATTTT. Residues: CASSLQGQGVSPQHF.

The V and J genes are TRBV5-1 and TRBJ2-7; D might be TRBD1 (6 bases). The CDR3 sequence is 14 residues long. The germline V gene has CDR1 SGHRS and CDR2 YFSETQ. Trimming removed 4 bases from V and 0 bases from J, with 11 bases in between. The CDR3 region has the DNA TGCGCCAGCAGCCCAGACAGGAGCTCCTACGAGCAGTACTTC. Protein product: CASSPDRSSYEQYF.

In the case of this clone: Its ends do not fully match the called genes, so a read error is possible. This rearrangement joins TRBV7-2 to TRBJ2-3; no firm D call. Looked up from germline, CDR1 is SGHTA and CDR2 is FQGNSA. The CDR3 is made up of 13 amino acids. The CDR3 DNA reads TGTGCCAGCAGCTTAGTGGGCACGGATACGCAGTATTTT. Translating it yields CASSLVGTDTQYF.